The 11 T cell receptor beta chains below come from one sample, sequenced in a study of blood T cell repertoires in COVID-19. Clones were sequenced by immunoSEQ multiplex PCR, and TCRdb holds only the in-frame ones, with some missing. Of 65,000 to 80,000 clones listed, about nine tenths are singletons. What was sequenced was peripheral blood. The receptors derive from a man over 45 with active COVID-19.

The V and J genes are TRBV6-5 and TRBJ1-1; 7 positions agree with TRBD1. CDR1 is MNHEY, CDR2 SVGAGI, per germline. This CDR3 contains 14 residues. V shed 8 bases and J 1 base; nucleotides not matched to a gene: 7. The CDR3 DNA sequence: TGTGCCAGCGGCTACAGGGGCCCGAACACTGAAGCTTTCTTT. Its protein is CASGYRGPNTEAFF.

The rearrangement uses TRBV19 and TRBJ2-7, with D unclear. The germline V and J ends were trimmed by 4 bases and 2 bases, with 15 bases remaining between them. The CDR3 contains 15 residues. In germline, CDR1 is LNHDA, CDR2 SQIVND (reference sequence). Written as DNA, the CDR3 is TGTGCCAGTAGTACCCCTTCTATAGGAGCCTACGAGCAGTACTTC. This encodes CASSTPSIGAYEQYF.

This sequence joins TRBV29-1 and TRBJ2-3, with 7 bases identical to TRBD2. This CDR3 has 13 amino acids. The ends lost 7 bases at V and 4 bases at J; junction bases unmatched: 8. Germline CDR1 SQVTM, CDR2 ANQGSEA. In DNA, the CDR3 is TGCAGCGCTCAAGGACTAGGTCCAGATACGCAGTATTTT. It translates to CSAQGLGPDTQYF.

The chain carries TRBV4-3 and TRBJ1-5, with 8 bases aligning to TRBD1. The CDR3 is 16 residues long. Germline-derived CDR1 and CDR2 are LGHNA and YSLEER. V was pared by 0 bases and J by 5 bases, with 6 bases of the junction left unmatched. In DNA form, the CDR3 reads TGCGCCAGCAGCCAAGAATGGACAGGGTCTCATCAGCCCCAGCATTTT. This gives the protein CASSQEWTGSHQPQHF.

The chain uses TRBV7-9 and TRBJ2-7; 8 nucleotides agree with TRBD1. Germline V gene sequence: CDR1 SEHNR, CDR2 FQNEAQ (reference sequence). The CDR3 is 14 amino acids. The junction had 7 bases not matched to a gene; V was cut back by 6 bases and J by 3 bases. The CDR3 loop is CASSYSGQGYEQYF. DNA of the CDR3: TGTGCCAGCAGTTACTCCGGACAGGGCTACGAGCAGTACTTC.

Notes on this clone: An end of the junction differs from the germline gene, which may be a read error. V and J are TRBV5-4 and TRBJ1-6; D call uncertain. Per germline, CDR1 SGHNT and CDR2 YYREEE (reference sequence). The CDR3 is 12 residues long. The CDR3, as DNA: TGTGCCAGCAGGTTGGACGGTTCACCCCTCCACTTT. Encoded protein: CASRLDGSPLHF.

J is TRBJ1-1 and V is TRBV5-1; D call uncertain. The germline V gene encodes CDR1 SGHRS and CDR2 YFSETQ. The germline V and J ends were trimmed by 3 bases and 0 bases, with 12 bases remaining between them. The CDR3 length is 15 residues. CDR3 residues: CASSSSPVVNTEAFF. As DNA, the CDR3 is TGCGCCAGCAGCTCCTCCCCGGTCGTGAACACTGAAGCTTTCTTT.

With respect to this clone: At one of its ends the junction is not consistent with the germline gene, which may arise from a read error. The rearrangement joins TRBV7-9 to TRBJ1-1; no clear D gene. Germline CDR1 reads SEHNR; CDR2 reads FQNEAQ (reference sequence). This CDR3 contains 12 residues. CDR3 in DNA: TGTGCCAGCAGCCCCGGGAACGCTGAAGCTTTCTTT. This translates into CASSPGNAEAFF. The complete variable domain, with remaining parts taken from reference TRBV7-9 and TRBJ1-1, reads DTGVSQNPRHKITKRGQNVTFRCDPISEHNRLYWYRQTLGQGPEFLTYFQNEAQLEKSRLLSDRFSAERPKGSFSTLEIQRTEQGDSAMYLCASSPGNAEAFFGQGTRLTVV.

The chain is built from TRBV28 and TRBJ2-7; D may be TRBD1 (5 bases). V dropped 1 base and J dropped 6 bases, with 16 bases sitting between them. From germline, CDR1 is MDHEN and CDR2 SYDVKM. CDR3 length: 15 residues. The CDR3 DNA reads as TGTGCCAGCAGTTTATCCTACAGGTCCCTAGGCGAGCAGTACTTC. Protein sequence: CASSLSYRSLGEQYF.

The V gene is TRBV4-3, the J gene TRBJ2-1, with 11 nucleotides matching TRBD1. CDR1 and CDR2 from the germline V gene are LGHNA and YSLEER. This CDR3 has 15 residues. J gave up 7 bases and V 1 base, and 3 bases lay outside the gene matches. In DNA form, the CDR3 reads TGCGCCAGCAGCCAAGGGACAGGGGGCTTGAATGAGCAGTTCTTC. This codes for CASSQGTGGLNEQFF.

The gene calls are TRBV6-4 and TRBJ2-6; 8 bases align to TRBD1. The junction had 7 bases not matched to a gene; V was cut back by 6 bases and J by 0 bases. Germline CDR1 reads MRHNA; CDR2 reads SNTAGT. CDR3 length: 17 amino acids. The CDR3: CASSAGQVISGANVLTF. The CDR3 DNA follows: TGTGCCAGCAGCGCGGGACAGGTTATCTCTGGGGCCAACGTCCTGACTTTC.